This TCR beta chain appears in the sequencing data of a study of blood T cells in healthy people across ages. The length of the CDR3 is 12 residues. The sample holds a few counts of this clonotype. A junction end diverges from the germline sequence, so it may reflect a read error. A sample-barcoded 5' primer and a J-beta primer mix were used in a second PCR of roughly 7 to 12 cycles. TCRdb re-derived calls from the 5' RACE reads in MiXCR, one entry per CDR3 protein. The table has 1.8 million or so distinct CDR3 sequences, roughly two fifths seen once. Isolation yielded PBMCs, at least 6 million per sample, in every case.

The clonotype comes from a human donor in good health. The specimen was blood. The chain couples TRBV12-3 or TRBV12-4 to TRBJ1-5; D is undetermined. The CDR3 sequence is CACSFDIQPQHF. CDR3 DNA: TGTGCCTGCAGTTTTGATATACAGCCCCAGCATTTT.